Each of the 23 T cell receptor beta chains below was sequenced from the same sample in a study of T cell changes during pregnancy in multiple sclerosis. The method was immunoSEQ multiplex PCR; TCRdb's version includes in-frame clones alone and lacks a portion of them. This table holds more than 55,000 clones, approximately 89% found once. The source material was peripheral blood, sampled after pregnancy. The receptors stem from a female donor in good health, enrolled as a control in a pregnancy study.

V usage is TRBV19 and J usage is TRBJ2-7; 11 bases map to TRBD2. The junction had 5 bases not matched to a gene; V was cut back by 4 bases and J by 3 bases. Germline loops: CDR1 LNHDA, CDR2 SQIVND (reference sequence). The CDR3 runs 15 residues. The CDR3 DNA reads as TGTGCCAGTAGTAGCCTAGCGGGAGGCTTCTACGAGCAGTACTTC. This gives the protein CASSSLAGGFYEQYF.

This clone was recorded only once. The chain links TRBV6-5 to TRBJ1-4; D is unresolved. V lost 3 bases and J lost 3, with 11 bases in between. Germline V gene sequence: CDR1 MNHEY, CDR2 SVGAGI. The CDR3 extends over 15 amino acids. DNA for the CDR3: TGTGCCAGCAGTTATCGGGGTAACCCTAATGAAAAACTGTTTTTT. Translation gives CASSYRGNPNEKLFF.

J is TRBJ1-3 and V is TRBV7-9, with D hard to call. This CDR3 spans 14 amino acids. Between the trimmed V and J ends, which lost 4 bases and 0 bases, there was a span of 7 bases. Germline V gives CDR1 SEHNR, CDR2 FQNEAQ (reference sequence). The DNA for the CDR3 is TGTGCCAGCAGCTCCCTGAGCTCTGGAAACACCATATATTTT. Protein product: CASSSLSSGNTIYF.

This clone has a single count. The chain is built from TRBV5-1 and TRBJ1-1; unclear D gene. CDR1 and CDR2 (germline): SGHRS, YFSETQ. The CDR3 runs 15 residues. The V and J ends lost 0 bases and 4 bases respectively, with 13 bases between them. The CDR3 DNA is TGCGCCAGCAGCTTGGGGGCCCCCGCGGGCACTGAAGCTTTCTTT. The encoded protein is CASSLGAPAGTEAFF.

The CDR3 nucleotides are TGTGCCAATTCCGGGACTAGCGGTAACAATGAGCAGTTCTTC. Amino acids: CANSGTSGNNEQFF. The J gene is TRBJ2-1, the V gene TRBV7-2; 11 bases agree with TRBD2. The CDR3 has 14 residues. Germline CDR1 reads SGHTA; CDR2 reads FQGNSA. J gave up 5 bases and V 10 bases, and 7 bases lay outside the gene matches.

The V and J genes are TRBV13 and TRBJ1-1; D is unclear. Per the germline V gene, CDR1 is PRHDT and CDR2 is FYEKMQ (reference sequence). Trimming removed 5 bases from V and 2 bases from J, with 18 bases in between. The CDR3 covers 16 residues. The CDR3 sequence is CASSRGSADANTEAFF. The CDR3 bases are TGTGCCAGCAGCCGAGGTTCGGCAGACGCAAACACTGAAGCTTTCTTT.

The gene calls are TRBV13 and TRBJ2-7; D not resolved. The CDR3 is 12 residues long. V was cut by 0 bases and J by 3 bases, with 3 bases left in between. Germline assignment: CDR1 PRHDT and CDR2 FYEKMQ (reference sequence). The CDR3 protein is CASSLGLYEQYF. DNA for the CDR3: TGTGCCAGCAGCTTAGGACTCTACGAGCAGTACTTC. The entire variable domain, with the rest obtained from reference TRBV13 and TRBJ2-7, is as follows: AAGVIQSPRHLIKEKRETATLKCYPIPRHDTVYWYQQGPGQDPQFLISFYEKMQSDKGSIPDRFSAQQFSDYHSELNMSSLELGDSALYFCASSLGLYEQYFGPGTRLTVT.

The CDR3 DNA sequence: TGTGCCAGCAGCTCCCAACAGGGGGAACTCTCCTACGAGCAGTACTTC. Translation: CASSSQQGELSYEQYF. The V and J genes are TRBV7-6 and TRBJ2-7; TRBD1 matches 8 bases. The junction had 8 bases not matched to a gene; V was cut back by 4 bases and J by 0 bases. Germline assignment: CDR1 SGHVS and CDR2 FNYEAQ. The CDR3 is made up of 16 amino acids.

The V call is TRBV25-1, the J call TRBJ1-5, with 7 bases that match TRBD1. V lost 5 bases to trimming and J lost 5 bases; unmatched junction nucleotides: 9. The CDR3 sequence is 15 residues long. From germline, CDR1 is MGHDK and CDR2 SYGVNS. The CDR3 DNA reads TGTGCCAGCAGTTCTGGGTTCCAGGGGGATCAGCCCCAGCATTTT. Translated: CASSSGFQGDQPQHF.

The chain joins TRBV5-1 to TRBJ2-7, with 7 bases fitting TRBD1. CDR3 length: 13 residues. The germline V gene encodes CDR1 SGHRS and CDR2 YFSETQ. After removal of 1 base from V and 2 bases from J, the junction contained 0 bases not matched to a gene. Written as DNA, the CDR3 is TGCGCCAGCAGCTTGACAGGGGCCTACGAGCAGTACTTC. Its translation: CASSLTGAYEQYF.

Concerning this clone: Germline is not matched at one junction end, which may reflect a read error. This sequence joins TRBV7-7 and TRBJ2-1; 9 bases are a match to TRBD2. CDR1 is SSHAT, CDR2 FNYEAQ, per germline (reference sequence). This CDR3 comprises 15 residues. Here the CDR3 reads CASSLRRGGLNEQFF. The DNA for the CDR3 is TGTGCTAGCAGCTTACGGCGGGGGGGTTTAAATGAGCAGTTCTTC.

The chain recombines TRBV18 with TRBJ1-6; 8 positions match TRBD1. In germline, CDR1 is KGHSH, CDR2 LQKENI. V gave up 2 bases and J gave up 9 bases; unmatched junction bases: 3. CDR3 length: 14 residues. CDR3 region: CASSPGQGGSPLHF. The DNA of the CDR3 is TGTGCCAGCTCACCAGGACAGGGTGGTTCACCCCTCCACTTT.

J is TRBJ2-1 and V is TRBV9, with a weak D call TRBD2 (5 bases). V was trimmed by 1 base and J by 10 bases, leaving 15 bases between them. The CDR3 has 14 amino acids. Germline-derived CDR1 and CDR2 are SGDLS and YYNGEE. The CDR3 region has the DNA TGTGCCAGCAGCGTACGCCCGGAGCGGCCCGAGCAGTTCTTC. This encodes CASSVRPERPEQFF.

The chain employs TRBV11-2 and TRBJ2-5; 10 nucleotides match TRBD2. CDR3 length: 17 amino acids. In germline, CDR1 is SGHAT, CDR2 FQNNGV. V shed 1 base and J 4 bases; nucleotides not matched to a gene: 9. For the CDR3, the DNA is TGTGCCAGCAGCTTAGTCCCTAGCGGGAGACTAGGAGAGACCCAGTACTTC. Translated, it gives CASSLVPSGRLGETQYF.

This rearrangement joins TRBV5-1 to TRBJ1-2; no clear D gene. V lost 0 bases to trimming and J lost 7 bases, with 16 bases between them. Germline loops: CDR1 SGHRS, CDR2 YFSETQ. This CDR3 region has 15 residues. CDR3 in DNA: TGCGCCAGCAGCTTGGGAACCGCTACGTCGGGTGGCTACACCTTC. Its translation is CASSLGTATSGGYTF.

The chain recombines TRBV6-1 with TRBJ2-3, with D possibly being TRBD2 (6 bases). V lost 5 bases and J lost 6, with 9 bases in between. The CDR3 sequence is 12 residues long. Germline loops: CDR1 MNHNS, CDR2 SASEGT. CDR3 sequence: CASSPREDTQYF. The CDR3 region has the DNA TGTGCCAGCAGTCCCCGGGAGGATACGCAGTATTTT.

The chain is built from TRBV2 and TRBJ1-2; D is unclear. CDR3 length: 13 residues. The germline V and J ends were trimmed by 3 bases and 1 base, with 6 bases remaining between them. The germline V gene has CDR1 SNHLY and CDR2 FYNNEI. This CDR3 is CASSEEINYGYTF. CDR3 DNA sequence: TGTGCCAGCAGTGAGGAGATTAACTATGGCTACACCTTC.

This clone was seen only a few times. CDR3 amino acids: CASRGDRAYGYTF. CDR3 nucleotides: TGTGCCAGCAGGGGAGACAGGGCCTATGGCTACACCTTC. The genes are TRBV11-2 and TRBJ1-2; 7 bases fit TRBD1. Trimming at V came to 6 bases and at J to 4 bases, leaving 5 bases not matched to a gene. Germline V CDR1 and CDR2: SGHAT, FQNNGV. The CDR3 is 13 residues long.

The rearrangement uses TRBV29-1 and TRBJ1-3, with D possibly matching TRBD1 (6 bases). V shed 1 base and J shed 0 bases, with 10 bases lying between them. The germline V gene encodes CDR1 SQVTM and CDR2 ANQGSEA. The CDR3 loop spans 15 amino acids. The CDR3 sequence is CSVEGWTDSGNTIYF. In DNA, the CDR3 is TGCAGCGTTGAAGGGTGGACAGACTCTGGAAACACCATATATTTT.

This chain connects TRBV6-6 to TRBJ1-2; tentatively, D is TRBD1 (5 bases). CDR3 length equals 15 residues. The germline CDR1 and CDR2 sequences are MNHNY and SVGAGI (reference sequence). Trimming pared 2 bases from V and 4 bases from J, leaving 14 bases between. This CDR3 is CASSYRGDGSYGYTF. CDR3 nucleotide sequence: TGTGCCAGCAGTTACCGGGGGGACGGATCCTATGGCTACACCTTC.

DNA for the CDR3: TGTGCCAGCAGCCGCGGGAGGCTCTACACCATATATTTT. Protein product: CASSRGRLYTIYF. This chain connects TRBV28 to TRBJ1-3; the D is unclear. Trimming shortened V by 6 bases and J by 8 bases, and 14 bases separated the two germline ends. The CDR3 is 13 amino acids. Germline CDR1 MDHEN, CDR2 SYDVKM.

The chain is built from TRBV29-1 and TRBJ1-1; tentative D call: TRBD1 (5 bases). Trimming cost V 7 bases and J 2 bases, with 14 bases left between them. CDR3 length equals 13 residues. CDR1 is SQVTM and CDR2 is ANQGSEA in the germline V gene. The CDR3 is CSGHQQGNTEAFF. For the CDR3, the DNA is TGCAGCGGACATCAGCAGGGAAACACTGAAGCTTTCTTT. The variable domain in full, with the rest retrieved from reference TRBV29-1 and TRBJ1-1, is SAVISQKPSRDICQRGTSLTIQCQVDSQVTMMFWYRQQPGQSLTLIATANQGSEATYESGFVIDKFPISRPNLTFSTLTVSNMSPEDSSIYLCSGHQQGNTEAFFGQGTRLTVV.

V gene TRBV5-1 combines with J gene TRBJ2-5, with 12 bases matching TRBD2. The J call is doubtful: the DNA matches TRBJ2-7 better. This CDR3 has 16 amino acids. CDR1 SGHRS and CDR2 YFSETQ come from the germline V gene. The CDR3 loop is CASSLGLAGDSYEQYF. CDR3 nucleotide sequence: TGCGCCAGCAGCTTGGGACTAGCGGGAGATTCCTACGAGCAGTACTTC.